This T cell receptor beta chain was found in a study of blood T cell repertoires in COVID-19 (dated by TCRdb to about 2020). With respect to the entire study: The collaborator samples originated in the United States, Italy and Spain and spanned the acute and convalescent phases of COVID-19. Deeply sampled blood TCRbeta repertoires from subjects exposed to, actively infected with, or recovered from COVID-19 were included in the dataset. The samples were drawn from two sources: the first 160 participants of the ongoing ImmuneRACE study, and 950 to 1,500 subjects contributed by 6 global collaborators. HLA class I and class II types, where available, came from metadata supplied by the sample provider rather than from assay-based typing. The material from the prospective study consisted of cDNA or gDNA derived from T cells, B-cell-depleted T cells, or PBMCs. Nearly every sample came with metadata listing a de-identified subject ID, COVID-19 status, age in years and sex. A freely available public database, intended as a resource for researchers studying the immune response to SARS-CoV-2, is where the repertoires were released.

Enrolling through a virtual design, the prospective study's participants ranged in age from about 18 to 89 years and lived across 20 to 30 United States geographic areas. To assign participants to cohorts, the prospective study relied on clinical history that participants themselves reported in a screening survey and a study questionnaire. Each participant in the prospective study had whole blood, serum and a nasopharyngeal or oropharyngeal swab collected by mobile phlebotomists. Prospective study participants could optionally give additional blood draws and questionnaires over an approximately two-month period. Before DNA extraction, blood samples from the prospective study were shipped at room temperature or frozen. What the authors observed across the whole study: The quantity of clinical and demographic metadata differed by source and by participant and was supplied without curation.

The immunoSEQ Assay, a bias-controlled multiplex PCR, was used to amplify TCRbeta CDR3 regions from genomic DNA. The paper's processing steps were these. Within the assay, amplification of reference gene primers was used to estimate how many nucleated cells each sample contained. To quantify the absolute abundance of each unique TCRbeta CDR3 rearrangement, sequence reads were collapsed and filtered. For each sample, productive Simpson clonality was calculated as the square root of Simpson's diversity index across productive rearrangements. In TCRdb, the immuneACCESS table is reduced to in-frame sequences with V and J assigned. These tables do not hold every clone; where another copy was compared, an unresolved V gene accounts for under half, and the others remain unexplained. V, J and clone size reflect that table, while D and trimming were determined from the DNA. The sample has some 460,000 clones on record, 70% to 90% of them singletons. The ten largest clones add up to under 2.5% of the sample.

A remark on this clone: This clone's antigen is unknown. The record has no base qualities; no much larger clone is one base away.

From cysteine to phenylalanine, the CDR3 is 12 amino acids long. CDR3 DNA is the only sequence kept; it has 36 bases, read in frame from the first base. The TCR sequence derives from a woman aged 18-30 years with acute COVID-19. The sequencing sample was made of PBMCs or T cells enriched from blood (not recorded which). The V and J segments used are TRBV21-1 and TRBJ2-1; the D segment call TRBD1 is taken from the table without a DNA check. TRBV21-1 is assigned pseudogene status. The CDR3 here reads CASSSPRGEQFF. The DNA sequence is TGTGCCAGCAGCTCTCCTAGGGGTGAGCAGTTCTTC.